This entry is about one T cell receptor (beta chain). Its matching antigen is unknown. Trimming removed 3 bases from V and 3 bases from J; junction bases left unmatched: 9. The germline gives CDR1 SGHRS, CDR2 YFSETQ. The CDR3 length is 16 residues. TCRdb analysed the 5' RACE reads with MiXCR anew, one entry per CDR3 protein. The sample lists over 450,000 distinct CDR3 sequences; roughly 13% were seen once. This sample was included in a study of CD8 T cells in ankylosing spondylitis. Study-wide results and caveats: CD8+ by phenotype, disease-linked clones were relatively rare in peripheral blood. Clones tied to disease were said to be significantly enriched in matched ankylosing spondylitis synovial fluid. Ankylosing spondylitis blood appeared to be characterized by a TCR beta motif of roughly eight highly homologous variants.

The chain recombines TRBV5-1 with TRBJ2-3; the match to TRBD2 covers 8 bases. Sequencing was performed on blood, either unsorted or a sorted T cell fraction (not recorded which). The TCR was taken from a male donor with ankylosing spondylitis. The CDR3 region has the DNA TGCGCCAGCAGCTCCGTAGCGGGACTACCAACAGATACGCAGTATTTT. Its translation: CASSSVAGLPTDTQYF.